The 28 T cell receptor beta chains below come from one sample, sequenced in a study of blood T cells in healthy people across ages. With a J-beta primer mix and a sample-barcoded 5' primer, a second PCR ran about 7 to 12 cycles. TCRdb called the 5' RACE reads again in MiXCR, with one record for every CDR3 protein. The table has about 570,000 distinct CDR3 sequences, roughly a quarter seen once. The sequenced sample was blood. The receptors come from a woman in her 70s in good health.

There are a few counts of this clonotype. The chain employs TRBV28 and TRBJ2-4; 10 bases are shared with TRBD1. Germline CDR1 and CDR2: MDHEN and SYDVKM. The CDR3 contains 16 residues. V was clipped by 4 bases and J by 1 base; unmatched bases: 4. The CDR3 region is CASSSPGQGAKNIQYF. CDR3 coding DNA: TGTGCCAGCAGTTCGCCGGGACAGGGGGCCAAAAACATTCAGTACTTC.

Comment on this clonotype: A read error may produce the germline difference seen at one junction end. The V and J genes are TRBV28 and TRBJ2-3; weak D call: TRBD1 (7 bases). Germline CDR1 is MDHEN and CDR2 is SYDVKM. The CDR3 is 15 residues long. The CDR3 nucleotides are TGTGCCAGCAGTTTATTGCAGGGGGGCACAGATACGCAGTGTTTT. This gives the protein CASSLLQGGTDTQCF. The variable domain in full, with the rest retrieved from reference TRBV28 and TRBJ2-3, is DVKVTQSSRYLVKRTGEKVFLECVQDMDHENMFWYRQDPGLGLRLIYFSYDVKMKEKGDIPEGYSVSREKKERFSLILESASTNQTSMYLCASSLLQGGTDTQCFGPGTRLTVL.

The chain couples TRBV2 to TRBJ2-5, with D possibly TRBD1 on 5 matching bases. V was clipped by 6 bases and J by 5 bases, with 25 bases between them. This CDR3 spans 17 amino acids. CDR1 is SNHLY and CDR2 is FYNNEI in the germline V gene. This chain's CDR3 is CASRPPNHAREIETQYF. As DNA, the CDR3 is TGTGCCAGCAGACCACCTAACCACGCCAGGGAAATTGAGACCCAGTACTTC.

This clonotype appeared a few times. J is TRBJ2-3 and V is TRBV19, with a tentative D call TRBD2 (5 bases). Germline lookup yields CDR1 LNHDA and CDR2 SQIVND (reference sequence). This CDR3 is 13 amino acids long. Trimming cost V 5 bases and J 3 bases, with 9 bases left between them. The CDR3 sequence: CASSRGKTDTQYF. CDR3 in DNA: TGTGCCAGTAGTCGGGGTAAGACAGATACGCAGTATTTT.

This chain links TRBV12-3 or TRBV12-4 with TRBJ2-5; the D gene is possibly TRBD2 (5 bases). The CDR3 consists of 15 residues. Trimming took 2 bases from V and 5 from J, leaving 15 bases between them. DNA of the CDR3: TGTGCCAGCAGTTTAATATTCAGGACTTTGGAGACCCAGTACTTC. Encoded protein: CASSLIFRTLETQYF.

The V gene is TRBV5-1, the J gene TRBJ2-5, with D uncertain. Germline V lookup: CDR1 SGHRS, CDR2 YFSETQ. Between the trimmed V and J ends, which lost 1 base and 5 bases, there was a span of 9 bases. CDR3 length: 13 residues. DNA for the CDR3: TGCGCCAGCAGCTTGTCTACGGTGGAGACCCAGTACTTC. Residues: CASSLSTVETQYF.

The V call is TRBV4-3, the J call TRBJ1-1; maybe TRBD1 (6 bases). The CDR3 contains 15 residues. The germline V gene has CDR1 LGHNA and CDR2 YSLEER. V lost 0 bases, J lost 11 bases, and 19 bases lay in between. This CDR3 reads CASSQDSYRAYVAFF. Written as DNA, the CDR3 is TGCGCCAGCAGCCAAGATTCGTACAGGGCGTATGTGGCTTTCTTT.

The rearrangement uses TRBV20-1 and TRBJ2-5, with D hard to call. The CDR3 sequence is 10 residues long. V dropped 5 bases and J dropped 4 bases, with 5 bases sitting between them. Germline V gene sequence: CDR1 DFQATT, CDR2 SNEGSKA (reference sequence). The CDR3 DNA reads as TGCAGTGCTGTTGGAGAGACCCAGTACTTC. This sequence encodes CSAVGETQYF.

This clonotype came up many times. The chain recombines TRBV5-1 with TRBJ2-1; a weak D match, TRBD1 (5 bases). CDR3 size: 14 residues. The germline gives CDR1 SGHRS, CDR2 YFSETQ. V was shortened by 2 bases and J by 1 base, with 7 bases between the two germline ends. CDR3 protein: CASSFGASYNEQFF. CDR3 sequence (DNA): TGCGCCAGCAGCTTTGGGGCTTCCTACAATGAGCAGTTCTTC.

This clonotype was seen a few times. The chain joins TRBV29-1 to TRBJ2-7; D is possibly TRBD1 (6 bases). Trimming removed 6 bases at V and 1 base at J, with 16 bases between. The CDR3 runs 14 residues. The germline gives CDR1 SQVTM, CDR2 ANQGSEA. The CDR3 spells CSVWTAGSSYEQYF. Here the CDR3 DNA reads TGCAGCGTCTGGACAGCTGGGAGTTCCTACGAGCAGTACTTC.

This clonotype was found a few times. J is TRBJ1-2 and V is TRBV3-1, with 8 nucleotides matching TRBD1. CDR1 LGHDT and CDR2 YNNKEL come from the germline V gene (reference sequence). V lost 1 base to trimming and J lost 8 bases; unmatched junction nucleotides: 9. The CDR3 sequence is 15 residues long. The CDR3 protein is CASSQGPGTGSGYTF. CDR3 bases: TGTGCCAGCAGCCAAGGCCCCGGGACAGGTTCCGGCTACACCTTC.

The chain couples TRBV27 to TRBJ2-1; the D is unclear. Germline V gives CDR1 MNHEY, CDR2 SMNVEV (reference sequence). This CDR3 has 15 residues. V was shortened by 6 bases and J by 0 bases, with 12 bases between the two germline ends. The CDR3 sequence: CASRALTSSYNEQFF. The CDR3 DNA follows: TGTGCCAGCAGGGCCTTGACCAGCTCCTACAATGAGCAGTTCTTC.

V gene TRBV7-3 combines with J gene TRBJ1-4; TRBD1 is a possible D gene (6 bases). V lost 5 bases and J lost 6, with 10 bases in between. Germline loops: CDR1 SGHTA, CDR2 FQGTGA. The CDR3 loop spans 13 amino acids. In DNA form, the CDR3 reads TGTGCCAGCAGCCGGGACATACATGAAAAACTGTTTTTT. This translates into CASSRDIHEKLFF. Based on the CDR3 plus reference TRBV7-3 and TRBJ1-4, the full variable domain is GAGVSQTPSNKVTEKGKYVELRCDPISGHTALYWYRQSLGQGPEFLIYFQGTGAADDSGLPNDRFFAVRPEGSVSTLKIQRTERGDSAVYLCASSRDIHEKLFFGSGTQLSVL.

V usage is TRBV10-3 and J usage is TRBJ2-3, with 7 nucleotides matching TRBD1. The CDR3 extends over 14 amino acids. CDR1 ENHRY and CDR2 SYGVKD come from the germline V gene. V lost 2 bases to trimming and J lost 2 bases; unmatched junction nucleotides: 1. The CDR3 loop reads CAISEGQDTDTQYF. For the CDR3, the DNA is TGTGCCATCAGTGAGGGACAGGACACAGATACGCAGTATTTT.

The CDR3 sequence is CASSLLRGSDTEAFF. In nucleotides, the CDR3 is TGTGCCAGCAGCTTGTTACGGGGGTCCGACACTGAAGCTTTCTTT. The chain combines TRBV5-6 with TRBJ1-1; weak D call: TRBD1 (5 bases). With 1 base removed from V and 3 bases from J, the gap between germline ends came to 13 bases. The CDR3 extends over 15 amino acids. Germline V gene sequence: CDR1 SGHDT, CDR2 YYEEEE.

This clonotype was detected only a few times. The chain has TRBV2 and TRBJ1-2; D remains ambiguous. Germline V gene sequence: CDR1 SNHLY, CDR2 FYNNEI. V dropped 1 base and J dropped 8 bases, with 11 bases sitting between them. The CDR3 is 13 amino acids. The CDR3 here is CASSEVLSGGYTF. In nucleotides, the CDR3 is TGTGCCAGCAGTGAAGTCCTATCGGGAGGCTACACCTTC.

CDR3 sequence: CASSQVLQGRTGANVLTF. In DNA, the CDR3 is TGCGCCAGCAGCCAAGTTTTACAGGGGAGGACTGGGGCCAACGTCCTGACTTTC. The chain recombines TRBV4-3 with TRBJ2-6, with a tentative D call TRBD1 (7 bases). The germline V and J ends were trimmed by 1 base and 2 bases, with 15 bases remaining between them. The CDR3 sequence is 18 residues long. CDR1 is LGHNA, CDR2 YSLEER, per germline.

This clonotype showed up just a few times. This CDR3 is CASSQASGGQETQYF. DNA of the CDR3: TGTGCCAGCAGCCAAGCTAGCGGGGGTCAAGAGACCCAGTACTTC. This sequence joins TRBV4-2 and TRBJ2-5, with 10 bases aligning to TRBD2. This CDR3 comprises 15 residues. The J segment lost 2 bases and the V segment lost 1 base, leaving 1 base of the junction unmatched. CDR1 and CDR2 from the germline V gene are LGHNA and YNFKEQ.

The chain joins TRBV15 to TRBJ2-3; D is tentatively TRBD1 or TRBD2 (5 bases each). Germline V CDR1 and CDR2: LNHNV, YYDKDF (reference sequence). Trimming removed 3 bases at V and 2 bases at J, with 18 bases between. The CDR3 loop spans 17 amino acids. CDR3 DNA sequence: TGTGCCACCAGCAGGGTTGGGGTATGGGGGTTCACAGATACGCAGTATTTT. It translates to CATSRVGVWGFTDTQYF.

This chain links TRBV5-1 with TRBJ1-2; no definite D call. The V end lost 0 bases, the J end lost 2 bases, and 8 bases lay between the germline ends. Germline-derived CDR1 and CDR2 are SGHRS and YFSETQ. The CDR3 loop spans 14 amino acids. CDR3 loop: CASSLEGLNYGYTF. The DNA of the CDR3 is TGCGCCAGCAGCTTGGAAGGTCTCAACTATGGCTACACCTTC.

DNA for the CDR3: TGTGCCAGCAGTGAATATGTGGGGTTAAATGAAAAACTGTTTTTT. It specifies CASSEYVGLNEKLFF. The genes are TRBV25-1 and TRBJ1-4; D call uncertain. The germline V and J ends were trimmed by 0 bases and 5 bases, with 10 bases remaining between them. CDR3 length: 15 amino acids. Germline loops: CDR1 MGHDK, CDR2 SYGVNS.

V and J are TRBV7-2 and TRBJ1-1; D is unresolved. This CDR3 comprises 15 residues. Looked up from germline, CDR1 is SGHTA and CDR2 is FQGNSA. V dropped 4 bases and J dropped 1 base, with 13 bases sitting between them. CDR3 in amino acids: CASSSRSRGNTEAFF. CDR3 bases: TGTGCCAGCAGCTCAAGGTCTCGGGGGAACACTGAAGCTTTCTTT. Based on the CDR3 plus reference TRBV7-2 and TRBJ1-1, the full variable domain is GAGVSQSPSNKVTEKGKDVELRCDPISGHTALYWYRQSLGQGLEFLIYFQGNSAPDKSGLPSDRFSAERTGGSVSTLTIQRTQQEDSAVYLCASSSRSRGNTEAFFGQGTRLTVV.

In this sample, this clonotype turned up many times. The chain uses TRBV6-2 or TRBV6-3 and TRBJ2-1; tentatively, D is TRBD1 (6 bases). This CDR3 region has 17 residues. CDR1 and CDR2 (germline): MNHEY, SVGEGT. Between the trimmed V and J ends, which lost 4 bases and 1 base, there was a span of 17 bases. CDR3 sequence: CASSSSTGSGSYNEQFF. Here the CDR3 DNA reads TGTGCCAGCAGTTCCTCCACAGGGTCGGGATCCTACAATGAGCAGTTCTTC.

In this sample, this clonotype turned up many times. This chain links TRBV27 with TRBJ1-4, with 8 bases matching TRBD1. V lost 6 bases to trimming and J lost 8 bases; unmatched junction nucleotides: 11. In germline, CDR1 is MNHEY, CDR2 SMNVEV (reference sequence). This CDR3 is built from 15 residues. The CDR3 DNA reads TGTGCCAGCAGCCTAAGAGGACAGGGATGGGAAAAACTGTTTTTT. Translation gives CASSLRGQGWEKLFF. The full variable domain, with the rest looked up from reference TRBV27 and TRBJ1-4, is EAQVTQNPRYLITVTGKKLTVTCSQNMNHEYMSWYRQDPGLGLRQIYYSMNVEVTDKGDVPEGYKVSRKEKRNFPLILESPSPNQTSLYFCASSLRGQGWEKLFFGSGTQLSVL.

V is TRBV10-3 and J is TRBJ1-4, with D uncertain. The CDR3 totals 15 residues. V lost 2 bases, J lost 6 bases, and 13 bases lay in between. Germline lookup yields CDR1 ENHRY and CDR2 SYGVKD. CDR3: CAISETYGGYEKLFF. CDR3 in DNA: TGTGCCATCAGTGAGACTTACGGAGGGTATGAAAAACTGTTTTTT.

V gene TRBV10-3 combines with J gene TRBJ1-4, with D hard to call. V lost 6 bases, J lost 1 base, and 6 bases lay in between. The CDR3 spans 13 residues. Looked up from germline, CDR1 is ENHRY and CDR2 is SYGVKD. CDR3 DNA sequence: TGTGCCATCAGGGAAGGAACTAATGAAAAACTGTTTTTT. As protein: CAIREGTNEKLFF.

The CDR3 sequence: CASSVRRGGQETQYF. In DNA form, the CDR3 reads TGTGCCAGCAGCGTTCGACGGGGGGGGCAAGAGACCCAGTACTTC. This chain joins TRBV7-2 and TRBJ2-5; 8 bases agree with TRBD2. The germline V gene encodes CDR1 SGHTA and CDR2 FQGNSA. V trimming: 5 bases; J trimming: 2 bases; junction bases outside the gene matches: 7. The CDR3 covers 15 residues.

The chain links TRBV4-2 to TRBJ2-3; 8 bases map to TRBD2. The CDR3 spans 16 residues. The trim removed 4 bases at V and 3 bases at J, leaving 9 bases unmatched. Germline-derived CDR1 and CDR2 are LGHNA and YNFKEQ. DNA of the CDR3: TGTGCCAGCAGCCCCTCCCGGGGGGGCGTGACAGATACGCAGTATTTT. Translated: CASSPSRGGVTDTQYF.